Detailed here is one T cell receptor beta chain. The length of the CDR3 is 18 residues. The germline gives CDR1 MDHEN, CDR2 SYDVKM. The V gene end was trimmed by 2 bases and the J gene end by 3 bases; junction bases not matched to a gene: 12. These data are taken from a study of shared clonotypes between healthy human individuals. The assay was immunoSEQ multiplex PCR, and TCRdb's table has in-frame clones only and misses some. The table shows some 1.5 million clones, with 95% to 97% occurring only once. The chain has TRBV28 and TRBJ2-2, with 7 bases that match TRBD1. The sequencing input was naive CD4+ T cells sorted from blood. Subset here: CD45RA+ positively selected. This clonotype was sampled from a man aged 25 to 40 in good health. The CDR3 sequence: CASSLVVGGQVYTGELFF. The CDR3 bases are TGTGCCAGCAGTTTAGTTGTAGGAGGACAGGTATACACCGGGGAGCTGTTTTTT.